This TCR beta chain appears in the sequencing data of a study of T cells after somatic rescue of genetic block. V shed 3 bases and J shed 5 bases, with 10 bases lying between them. The CDR3 loop spans 13 amino acids. Germline assignment: CDR1 MNHNY and CDR2 SVGAGI (reference sequence). Some clones are missing from TCRdb's copy, which holds only in-frame ones; the method was immunoSEQ multiplex PCR. The sample includes around 64,000 clones, 92% of them seen just once. Sequencing was carried out using peripheral blood mononuclear cells (PBMCs). This clonotype was obtained from a man aged 40-49 years. The rearrangement links TRBV6-6 to TRBJ2-5; TRBD1 or TRBD2 may be the D gene (5 bases each). The chain's CDR3 is CASSYRGAETQYF. The CDR3 nucleotides are TGTGCCAGCAGTTATCGGGGCGCGGAGACCCAGTACTTC.